The clone carrying this T cell receptor (beta chain) was seen only a few times. The antigen remains unidentified. The data were obtained in a study of pediatric ulcerative colitis. Findings and caveats of the study: Ulcerative colitis patients shared more blood-rectal clones than controls.

Sequencing was performed with immunoSEQ multiplex PCR; in TCRdb, only in-frame clones are kept and a portion is missing. This sample has 55,000 to 80,000 clones; over 65% occur once, and the top ten carry 5.2%. Germline-derived CDR1 and CDR2 are SEHNR and FQNEAQ (reference sequence). The junction had 3 bases not matched to a gene; V was cut back by 5 bases and J by 3 bases. The CDR3 loop spans 13 amino acids. Sequencing was done on a sample of blood. This clonotype originated in a boy between 10 and 17 years old with moderate ulcerative colitis. The rearrangement joins TRBV7-9 to TRBJ1-1; 7 bases agree with TRBD1. CDR3: CASSRGQYTEAFF. CDR3 nucleotides: TGTGCCAGCAGCCGGGGACAGTACACTGAAGCTTTCTTT.